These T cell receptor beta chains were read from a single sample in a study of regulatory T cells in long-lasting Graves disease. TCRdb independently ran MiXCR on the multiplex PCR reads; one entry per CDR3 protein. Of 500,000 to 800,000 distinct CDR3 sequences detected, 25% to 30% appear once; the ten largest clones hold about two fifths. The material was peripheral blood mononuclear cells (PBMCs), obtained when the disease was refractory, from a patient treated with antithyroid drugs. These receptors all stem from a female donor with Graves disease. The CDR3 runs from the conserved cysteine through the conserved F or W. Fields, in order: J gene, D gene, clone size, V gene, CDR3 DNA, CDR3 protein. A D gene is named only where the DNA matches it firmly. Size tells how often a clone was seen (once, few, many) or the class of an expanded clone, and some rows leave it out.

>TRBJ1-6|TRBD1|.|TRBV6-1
TGTGCCAGCGGTGGACAGGGGGTTAGGGATTCACCCCTCCACTTT
CASGGQGVRDSPLHF
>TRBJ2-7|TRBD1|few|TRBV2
TGTGCCAGCAGTCGAGGGACAGGGGGCTCCTACGAGCAGTACTTC
CASSRGTGGSYEQYF
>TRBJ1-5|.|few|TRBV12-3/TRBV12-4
TGTGCCAGCAGTAACGACAGGTCAGCGGGCAATCAGCCCCAGCATTTT
CASSNDRSAGNQPQHF
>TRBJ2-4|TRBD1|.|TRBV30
TGTGCCTGGAGATTGACAGGGCTTGACATTCAGTACTTC
CAWRLTGLDIQYF
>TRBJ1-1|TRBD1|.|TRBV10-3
TGTGCCATTAAGACAGGGAGTCTGAACACTGAAGCTTTCTTT
CAIKTGSLNTEAFF
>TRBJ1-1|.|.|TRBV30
TGTGCCTGGAGTGTCGGGTTGAAAATGAACACTGAAGCTTTCTTT
CAWSVGLKMNTEAFF
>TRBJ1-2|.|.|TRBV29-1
TGCAGCGCAGAAGGGGCGTCTAACTATGGCTACACCTTC
CSAEGASNYGYTF
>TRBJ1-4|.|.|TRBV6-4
TGTGCCAGCAGTTACGGGACGAGCGAAAAACTGTTTTTT
CASSYGTSEKLFF
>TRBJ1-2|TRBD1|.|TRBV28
TGTGCCAGCACCTCTCCCCCAGGGGGGGGTGGCTACACCTTC
CASTSPPGGGGYTF
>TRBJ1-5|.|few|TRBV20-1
TGCAGTGCTGGGGGGGGGCTTCATCAGCCCCAGCATTTT
CSAGGGLHQPQHF
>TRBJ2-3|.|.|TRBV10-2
TGCGCCAGCAGCAGCAGCGGAGATACGCAGTATTTT
CASSSSGDTQYF
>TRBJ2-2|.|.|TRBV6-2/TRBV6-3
TGTGCCAGCAGGGCGCAGGGACAGAACACCGGGGAGCTGTTTTTT
CASRAQGQNTGELFF
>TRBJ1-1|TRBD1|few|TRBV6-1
TGTGCCAGCAGTGACCATCGGACAGGAGCTGAAGCTTTCTTT
CASSDHRTGAEAFF
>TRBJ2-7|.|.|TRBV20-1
TGCACTGCTAGGGTCCACGGGTCCGAGCAGTACTTC
CTARVHGSEQYF